This T cell receptor beta chain came from a study of T cell responses to AZD1222 COVID-19 vaccine. Study results and caveats: A reported finding is that nearly half of spike-specific TCRs target unmutated variant regions. Most donors were white British, females outnumbered males, and clonal diversity was possibly underestimated. Repertoire sampling happened only post peak T cell response.

On this clone: The antigen is unknown.

Trimming removed 1 base from V and 5 bases from J, with 8 bases in between. This CDR3 region has 14 residues. From germline, CDR1 is SGHAT and CDR2 FQNNGV. Clones were sequenced by immunoSEQ multiplex PCR, and TCRdb holds only the in-frame ones, with some missing. This sample has about 150,000 clones, with 86% found just once. The J gene is TRBJ1-4, the V gene TRBV11-2, with a weak D call TRBD1 (6 bases). The TCR sequence derives from an adult who received the AZD1222 COVID-19 vaccine. The sample here was peripheral blood, taken 28 days after the second AZD1222 dose. This CDR3 reads CASSLAGVNEKLFF. The CDR3 bases are TGTGCCAGCAGCTTAGCAGGGGTCAATGAAAAACTGTTTTTT.